A single sample gave rise to the 26 T cell receptor beta chains below, sequenced in a study of blood T cell repertoires in COVID-19. Data came from immunoSEQ multiplex PCR; TCRdb stores just in-frame clones and leaves some out. This sample carries about 320,000 clones, 88% of them seen once, and the ten largest clones take around 5%. Sequenced: PBMCs or T cells enriched from blood (not recorded which). Receptors were obtained from a young man who had recovered from COVID-19.

The gene calls are TRBV2 and TRBJ2-7, with 11 positions matching TRBD1. This CDR3 is 13 amino acids long. The germline V gene encodes CDR1 SNHLY and CDR2 FYNNEI. Trimming took 7 bases from V and 6 from J; bases not matched to a gene: 5. This CDR3 reads CASTGDRGSEQYF. The DNA of the CDR3 is TGTGCCAGCACTGGGGACAGGGGGTCCGAGCAGTACTTC.

The chain links TRBV5-1 to TRBJ2-7, with 11 bases aligning to TRBD1. The CDR3 consists of 15 residues. Germline-derived CDR1 and CDR2 are SGHRS and YFSETQ. The V gene end was trimmed by 4 bases and the J gene end by 7 bases; junction bases not matched to a gene: 10. The CDR3: CASSKRTGGSGEQYF. For the CDR3, the DNA is TGCGCCAGCAGCAAAAGGACAGGGGGCTCGGGGGAGCAGTACTTC.

V gene TRBV2 combines with J gene TRBJ2-7, with TRBD1 matching 7 bases. Germline lookup yields CDR1 SNHLY and CDR2 FYNNEI. V gave up 6 bases and J gave up 0 bases; unmatched junction bases: 8. This CDR3 is 15 amino acids long. The CDR3 DNA sequence: TGTGCCAGCAGCGACCGGACAGGCTACTCCTACGAGCAGTACTTC. Its translation: CASSDRTGYSYEQYF.

This chain uses TRBV27 with TRBJ2-5; 8 nucleotides align to TRBD2. CDR1 MNHEY and CDR2 SMNVEV come from the germline V gene (reference sequence). The CDR3 sequence is 16 residues long. The trim removed 0 bases at V and 5 bases at J, leaving 8 bases unmatched. The CDR3 DNA follows: TGTGCCAGCAGTTTATCGATTGGCGGGGGGCTTGAGACCCAGTACTTC. It is translated as CASSLSIGGGLETQYF.

CDR3 protein: CASSQVANSPLHF. In nucleotides, the CDR3 is TGTGCCAGCAGCCAAGTGGCTAATTCACCCCTCCACTTT. The genes are TRBV4-2 and TRBJ1-6; D gene uncertain. Germline V gives CDR1 LGHNA, CDR2 YNFKEQ. The germline V and J ends were trimmed by 1 base and 6 bases, with 4 bases remaining between them. The CDR3 loop spans 13 amino acids.

The chain employs TRBV2 and TRBJ2-2, with 7 bases that match TRBD1. Trimming at V came to 7 bases and at J to 7 bases, leaving 9 bases not matched to a gene. Germline V gene sequence: CDR1 SNHLY, CDR2 FYNNEI. The CDR3 consists of 14 residues. The CDR3 spells CASNRQGTGGELFF. CDR3 nucleotides: TGTGCCAGCAATCGACAGGGAACGGGCGGGGAGCTGTTTTTT.

A single count supports this clone. The V call is TRBV30, the J call TRBJ2-3; TRBD2 agrees at 7 bases. Germline CDR1 and CDR2: GTSNPN and SVGIG (reference sequence). J gave up 5 bases and V 0 bases, and 11 bases lay outside the gene matches. The CDR3 is 16 residues long. This CDR3 reads CAWSVSGDPAIDTQYF. Here the CDR3 DNA reads TGTGCCTGGAGTGTAAGCGGGGACCCGGCCATAGATACGCAGTATTTT.

This chain links TRBV7-9 with TRBJ1-2; no definite D call. V was pared by 4 bases and J by 8 bases, with 8 bases between. The CDR3 consists of 11 residues. CDR1 SEHNR and CDR2 FQNEAQ come from the germline V gene (reference sequence). The CDR3 loop is CASSSRGGYTF. Written as DNA, the CDR3 is TGTGCCAGCAGCTCCCGCGGGGGCTACACCTTC.

The V and J genes are TRBV28 and TRBJ2-1; tentatively, D is TRBD2 (5 bases). The germline gives CDR1 MDHEN, CDR2 SYDVKM. Between the trimmed V and J ends, which lost 6 bases and 6 bases, there was a span of 18 bases. This CDR3 comprises 15 residues. The DNA of the CDR3 is TGTGCCAGCAGCCGAGGGTCCTTCTCCCCCAATGAGCAGTTCTTC. Translating gives CASSRGSFSPNEQFF.

This sequence joins TRBV7-8 and TRBJ2-7, with 13 bases matching TRBD2. The CDR3 is 14 residues long. V shed 5 bases, J shed 6 bases, and the junction held 4 bases outside the gene matches. Germline V gene data show CDR1 as SGHVS and CDR2 as FQNEAQ. The CDR3 reads CASSLRLAGGEQYF. DNA of the CDR3: TGTGCCAGCAGCCTACGACTAGCGGGGGGCGAGCAGTACTTC.

The genes are TRBV5-1 and TRBJ2-3, with D unclear. This CDR3 has 13 residues. The germline V and J ends were trimmed by 2 bases and 4 bases, with 8 bases remaining between them. Germline V gene sequence: CDR1 SGHRS, CDR2 YFSETQ. CDR3: CASSFDGPDTQYF. In DNA form, the CDR3 reads TGCGCCAGCAGCTTCGATGGCCCAGATACGCAGTATTTT.

The rearrangement joins TRBV16 to TRBJ2-5; TRBD1 is a possible D gene (5 bases). Germline V gene sequence: CDR1 KGHSY, CDR2 FQNENV. V was clipped by 4 bases and J by 2 bases, with 11 bases between them. This CDR3 is 14 amino acids long. The CDR3 protein is CASSPKQDQETQYF. The CDR3 DNA follows: TGTGCCAGCAGCCCGAAACAGGATCAAGAGACCCAGTACTTC.

V is TRBV2 and J is TRBJ1-1, with 9 bases identical to TRBD1. With V trimmed by 4 bases and J by 0 bases, 0 bases remained unmatched. The CDR3 consists of 14 residues. Germline V CDR1 and CDR2: SNHLY, FYNNEI. The CDR3 region has the DNA TGTGCCAGCAGTGGGACAGGGGTGAACACTGAAGCTTTCTTT. Protein: CASSGTGVNTEAFF.

The chain recombines TRBV7-8 with TRBJ1-1, with 8 positions matching TRBD1. The CDR3 is made up of 15 amino acids. V dropped 6 bases and J dropped 1; count of bases not matched to a gene: 7. Germline CDR1 and CDR2: SGHVS and FQNEAQ. The CDR3 sequence is CASRIDRGANTEAFF. The CDR3 DNA reads as TGTGCCAGCAGAATAGACAGGGGAGCGAACACTGAAGCTTTCTTT.

The chain carries TRBV13 and TRBJ1-2, with a weak D call TRBD1 (5 bases). The CDR3 extends over 16 amino acids. Germline V lookup: CDR1 PRHDT, CDR2 FYEKMQ (reference sequence). V shed 5 bases and J shed 2 bases, with 18 bases lying between them. Here the CDR3 DNA reads TGTGCCAGCAGCCCGGACAACGATCCAGTCAACTATGGCTACACCTTC. Protein sequence: CASSPDNDPVNYGYTF.

The chain's CDR3 is CASSLTGSTDTQYF. CDR3 bases: TGTGCCAGCAGCTTGACGGGTAGCACAGATACGCAGTATTTT. V gene TRBV7-2 combines with J gene TRBJ2-3; no reliable D call. Germline V gene sequence: CDR1 SGHTA, CDR2 FQGNSA. The CDR3 totals 14 residues. Trimming removed 3 bases from V and 0 bases from J, with 7 bases in between.

The V call is TRBV19, the J call TRBJ2-5; 8 nucleotides match TRBD1. This CDR3 has 14 amino acids. The germline CDR1 and CDR2 sequences are LNHDA and SQIVND (reference sequence). The J segment lost 0 bases and the V segment lost 6 bases, leaving 3 bases of the junction unmatched. CDR3 amino acids: CASSRQGNQETQYF. The CDR3 DNA follows: TGTGCCAGTAGCAGACAGGGGAACCAAGAGACCCAGTACTTC.

This rearrangement joins TRBV6-1 to TRBJ2-7, with D possibly being TRBD2 (5 bases). The length of the CDR3 is 15 residues. Germline V gene data show CDR1 as MNHNS and CDR2 as SASEGT. V lost 2 bases, J lost 2 bases, and 13 bases lay in between. This CDR3 reads CASSEHSGGPYEQYF. The CDR3 DNA reads as TGTGCCAGCAGTGAACACAGTGGAGGACCCTACGAGCAGTACTTC.

The chain carries TRBV25-1 and TRBJ1-1; D possibly corresponds to TRBD1 (5 bases). Germline V gene data show CDR1 as MGHDK and CDR2 as SYGVNS. V was shortened by 3 bases and J by 9 bases, with 8 bases between the two germline ends. The CDR3 has 11 residues. This CDR3 reads CASSEQGQAFF. The CDR3 DNA reads TGTGCCAGCAGTGAGCAGGGCCAAGCTTTCTTT.

J is TRBJ2-7 and V is TRBV27, with 11 bases matching TRBD1. The CDR3 has 17 amino acids. With 6 bases clipped from V and 6 bases from J, the junction kept 16 bases outside the gene matches. CDR1 is MNHEY and CDR2 is SMNVEV in the germline V gene (reference sequence). In nucleotides, the CDR3 is TGTGCCAGCAGAATATCCGGGACAGGGGGGCCTTTTTCCGAGCAGTACTTC. This gives the protein CASRISGTGGPFSEQYF.

Turning to this clone: Other DNA sequences in the sample encode the same CDR3. This chain connects TRBV5-1 to TRBJ1-1, with TRBD1 identical over 7 bases. This CDR3 has 14 amino acids. After removal of 0 bases from V and 5 bases from J, the junction contained 4 bases not matched to a gene. Germline lookup yields CDR1 SGHRS and CDR2 YFSETQ. CDR3 bases: TGCGCCAGCAGCTTGGGACAGGGAGCTACTGAAGCTTTCTTT. This codes for CASSLGQGATEAFF.

V and J are TRBV11-2 and TRBJ2-1; possible D gene TRBD1, 5 bases. CDR3 length: 17 residues. Trimming shortened V by 0 bases and J by 4 bases, and 16 bases separated the two germline ends. Germline-derived CDR1 and CDR2 are SGHAT and FQNNGV. CDR3 in DNA: TGTGCCAGCAGCTTAGATCCCCCCAAGTCAGGGTACAATGAGCAGTTCTTC. The encoded protein is CASSLDPPKSGYNEQFF.

In this sample, this clone turned up a few times. The rearrangement uses TRBV28 and TRBJ1-2, with D uncertain. Germline assignment: CDR1 MDHEN and CDR2 SYDVKM. V lost 3 bases, J lost 8 bases, and 22 bases lay in between. There are 16 residues in the CDR3. CDR3 DNA sequence: TGTGCCAGCAGTTTCGTGGCTGTGAGGGAGCACTGGGGCTACACCTTC. Translated: CASSFVAVREHWGYTF.

The chain carries TRBV28 and TRBJ1-4; tentatively, D is TRBD1 (5 bases). Trimming shortened V by 6 bases and J by 0 bases, and 11 bases separated the two germline ends. This CDR3 comprises 15 residues. Germline-derived CDR1 and CDR2 are MDHEN and SYDVKM. The CDR3 protein is CASSRDFATNEKLFF. The CDR3 DNA follows: TGTGCCAGCAGCAGGGACTTTGCAACTAATGAAAAACTGTTTTTT.

The genes are TRBV27 and TRBJ1-2; 9 positions agree with TRBD1. Trimming removed 5 bases from V and 4 bases from J; junction bases left unmatched: 8. Germline lookup yields CDR1 MNHEY and CDR2 SMNVEV (reference sequence). The CDR3 totals 15 residues. The CDR3 spells CASSPRDRVSYGYTF. As DNA, the CDR3 is TGTGCCAGCAGTCCCCGGGACAGGGTTTCCTATGGCTACACCTTC.

The rearrangement links TRBV9 to TRBJ2-5; 7 nucleotides line up with TRBD1. The CDR3 consists of 14 residues. The V and J ends lost 4 bases and 2 bases, in that order; junction bases with no gene match: 5. Germline V gene data show CDR1 as SGDLS and CDR2 as YYNGEE. CDR3 sequence reads: CASSQSGQQETQYF. CDR3 bases: TGTGCCAGCAGCCAATCGGGACAGCAAGAGACCCAGTACTTC.